This T cell receptor (beta chain) was obtained from a study of blood T cells in healthy people across ages. Whole-study findings and limits: PBMCs left unsorted prevented a conclusive naive versus antigen-experienced comparison.

As concerns this clonotype: Its antigen is unknown.

Every participating donor contributed 8 to 10 milliliters of peripheral blood through a draw. Sample-barcoded 5' priming and a J-beta primer mix drove a second PCR of about 6 to 12 cycles. No fewer than 3 million CDR3-containing paired-end reads came from each sample. TCRdb independently ran MiXCR on the 5' RACE reads; one entry per CDR3 protein. This table holds just over 800,000 distinct CDR3 sequences, approximately 59% found once. The specimen was blood. The clonotype comes from a man between 25 and 39 years old in good health.

The chain's CDR3 is CASSPRTGYISEQYF. The CDR3 nucleotides read TGTGCCAGCAGCCCGAGGACAGGGTATATTTCCGAGCAGTACTTC. The rearrangement links TRBV7-2 to TRBJ2-5, with 8 nucleotides matching TRBD1. Gene TRBJ2-7 matches the end of the DNA better, so the J call may be wrong. Germline assignment: CDR1 SGHTA and CDR2 FQGNSA. The CDR3 contains 15 residues.